These 18 T cell receptor beta chains were all obtained from the same sample, sequenced in a study of siplizumab effects on memory and regulatory T cells. Clones were read by immunoSEQ multiplex PCR, and TCRdb kept only the in-frame ones, dropping some. The data contain some 100,000 clones, around 93% of them singletons. The sample consisted of non-Treg CD4+ T cells sorted from blood. Every receptor here comes from a human donor in good health.

The chain has TRBV6-5 and TRBJ2-7, with D perhaps matching TRBD2 (5 bases). The CDR3 covers 16 residues. CDR1 and CDR2 (germline): MNHEY, SVGAGI. The V and J ends lost 0 bases and 6 bases respectively, with 18 bases between them. CDR3 amino acids: CASSYSPHEGIVEQYF. The CDR3 DNA sequence: TGTGCCAGCAGTTACTCTCCTCACGAGGGTATCGTCGAGCAGTACTTC.

The V gene is TRBV7-3, the J gene TRBJ2-1, with D perhaps TRBD1 or TRBD2 (5 bases each). The germline gives CDR1 SGHTA, CDR2 FQGTGA. CDR3 length: 14 amino acids. V was pared by 5 bases and J by 9 bases, with 17 bases between. The CDR3 DNA reads TGTGCCAGCAGCCCGACCTCAAGGGACCGTGAGCAGTTCTTC. Translated: CASSPTSRDREQFF.

This clone was seen just once. The J gene is TRBJ1-1, the V gene TRBV7-9; possible D gene TRBD1, 5 bases. Trimming removed 5 bases from V and 6 bases from J, with 7 bases in between. This CDR3 has 11 residues. Germline assignment: CDR1 SEHNR and CDR2 FQNEAQ (reference sequence). The CDR3 region is CASSQGAEAFF. For the CDR3, the DNA is TGTGCCAGCAGCCAGGGTGCTGAAGCTTTCTTT.

This clone was recorded once. The chain employs TRBV9 and TRBJ1-5, with 9 positions matching TRBD1. The CDR3 sequence is 16 residues long. V lost 4 bases to trimming and J lost 0 bases; unmatched junction nucleotides: 5. Looked up from germline, CDR1 is SGDLS and CDR2 is YYNGEE. The CDR3: CASSKQGANSNQPQHF. In DNA form, the CDR3 reads TGTGCCAGCAGCAAACAGGGGGCAAATAGCAATCAGCCCCAGCATTTT.

The chain is built from TRBV15 and TRBJ2-1; 8 positions agree with TRBD2. V lost 0 bases, J lost 5 bases, and 6 bases stayed unmatched. Germline V gene lookup returns CDR1 LNHNV and CDR2 YYDKDF (reference sequence). The CDR3 extends over 16 amino acids. The CDR3 is CATSRELQAGDNEQFF. CDR3 DNA sequence: TGTGCCACCAGCAGAGAGCTCCAAGCGGGAGACAATGAGCAGTTCTTC.

The rearrangement links TRBV28 to TRBJ2-2; the D is unclear. Trimming removed 2 bases at V and 4 bases at J, with 14 bases between. The CDR3 extends over 16 amino acids. The germline V gene encodes CDR1 MDHEN and CDR2 SYDVKM. DNA of the CDR3: TGTGCCAGCAGTTTAATCTTTACTCGGCCCACCGGGGAGCTGTTTTTT. Encoded protein: CASSLIFTRPTGELFF.

The chain is built from TRBV13 and TRBJ2-4; TRBD1 aligns across 7 bases. V lost 5 bases and J lost 3; bases outside the gene matches: 13. This CDR3 has 17 amino acids. The germline gives CDR1 PRHDT, CDR2 FYEKMQ (reference sequence). The CDR3 DNA reads TGTGCCAGCAGCCCTTCCAGGGGGAACGCGGGCAAAAACATTCAGTACTTC. It yields the protein CASSPSRGNAGKNIQYF. Using reference TRBV13 and TRBJ2-4 for the parts outside the CDR3, the full variable domain is AAGVIQSPRHLIKEKRETATLKCYPIPRHDTVYWYQQGPGQDPQFLISFYEKMQSDKGSIPDRFSAQQFSDYHSELNMSSLELGDSALYFCASSPSRGNAGKNIQYFGAGTRLSVL.

The chain joins TRBV19 to TRBJ1-2; 9 bases map to TRBD1. This CDR3 has 15 residues. Per the germline V gene, CDR1 is LNHDA and CDR2 is SQIVND (reference sequence). The V segment lost 0 bases and the J segment 7 bases; nucleotides outside the gene matches: 6. The CDR3 spells CASSIDTGGGSGYTF. CDR3 nucleotide sequence: TGTGCCAGTAGTATAGACACAGGGGGCGGATCTGGCTACACCTTC.

This sequence joins TRBV19 and TRBJ1-6; D ambiguous. Germline CDR1 is LNHDA and CDR2 is SQIVND (reference sequence). This CDR3 comprises 13 residues. Trimming removed 0 bases at V and 7 bases at J, with 4 bases between. The CDR3 DNA follows: TGTGCCAGTAGTATAGATTGGAATTCACCCCTCCACTTT. Its protein product is CASSIDWNSPLHF. Complete variable domain (other parts from reference TRBV19 and TRBJ1-6): DGGITQSPKYLFRKEGQNVTLSCEQNLNHDAMYWYRQDPGQGLRLIYYSQIVNDFQKGDIAEGYSVSREKKESFPLTVTSAQKNPTAFYLCASSIDWNSPLHFGNGTRLTVT.

The V gene is TRBV30, the J gene TRBJ1-3; D remains ambiguous. V gave up 1 base and J gave up 4 bases, with 17 bases separating them. Per the germline V gene, CDR1 is GTSNPN and CDR2 is SVGIG (reference sequence). This CDR3 spans 16 amino acids. This CDR3 is CAWSAYPGNRGNTIYF. The CDR3 bases are TGTGCCTGGAGTGCCTACCCGGGGAATCGGGGAAACACCATATATTTT.

This chain uses TRBV4-1 with TRBJ1-1, with unresolved D. V gave up 2 bases and J gave up 1 base, with 8 bases separating them. CDR1 and CDR2 (germline): MGHRA, YSYEKL. This CDR3 has 14 residues. CDR3 region: CASSQPGRNTEAFF. The CDR3 DNA sequence: TGCGCCAGCAGCCAACCGGGCAGGAACACTGAAGCTTTCTTT.

This rearrangement joins TRBV29-1 to TRBJ2-3; 12 nucleotides line up with TRBD2. The CDR3 sequence is 14 residues long. The junction had 4 bases not matched to a gene; V was cut back by 7 bases and J by 2 bases. CDR1 and CDR2 (germline): SQVTM, ANQGSEA. The CDR3 loop is CSETSGGLTDTQYF. DNA for the CDR3: TGCAGCGAGACTAGCGGGGGTCTCACAGATACGCAGTATTTT.

This clone was seen just once. J is TRBJ1-2 and V is TRBV12-1; the table's D call, TRBD1, has no DNA check behind it. TRBV12-1 is recorded as a pseudogene. This CDR3 has 15 amino acids. CDR3 DNA sequence: TGTGCCAGCAGCTTTAGGGCCGGACACTTCTATGGCTACACCTTC. It specifies CASSFRAGHFYGYTF.

This rearrangement joins TRBV6-6 to TRBJ2-3; the match to TRBD2 covers 11 bases. CDR1 is MNHNY, CDR2 SVGAGI, per germline (reference sequence). The J segment lost 5 bases and the V segment lost 8 bases, leaving 6 bases of the junction unmatched. The CDR3 runs to 14 residues. The DNA for the CDR3 is TGTGCCAGCCGAAATAGCGGGAGGGAAGATACGCAGTATTTT. The encoded protein is CASRNSGREDTQYF.

The chain joins TRBV28 to TRBJ2-7; no definite D call. V lost 5 bases and J lost 4, with 9 bases in between. Germline assignment: CDR1 MDHEN and CDR2 SYDVKM. The CDR3 is 12 amino acids. DNA of the CDR3: TGTGCCAGCAGTGCCTCGACATACGAGCAGTACTTC. This encodes CASSASTYEQYF.

The V gene is TRBV5-1, the J gene TRBJ2-6; D gene unclear. This CDR3 is built from 14 residues. V lost 4 bases and J lost 4, with 9 bases in between. Germline V gene data show CDR1 as SGHRS and CDR2 as YFSETQ. CDR3 protein: CASSPSEGANVLTF. DNA of the CDR3: TGCGCCAGCAGCCCGTCCGAGGGGGCCAACGTCCTGACTTTC.

This clone was counted once. The CDR3 loop reads CASSLAGTNTGELFF. For the CDR3, the DNA is TGCGCCAGCAGCTTGGCCGGGACTAACACCGGGGAGCTGTTTTTT. The V and J genes are TRBV5-1 and TRBJ2-2; tentative D call: TRBD2 (6 bases). Deletions cut 0 bases from V and 2 bases from J, with 8 bases between. This CDR3 is 15 amino acids long. The germline V gene encodes CDR1 SGHRS and CDR2 YFSETQ. Full variable domain (missing parts from reference TRBV5-1 and TRBJ2-2): KAGVTQTPRYLIKTRGQQVTLSCSPISGHRSVSWYQQTPGQGLQFLFEYFSETQRNKGNFPGRFSGRQFSNSRSEMNVSTLELGDSALYLCASSLAGTNTGELFFGEGSRLTVL.

The chain has TRBV18 and TRBJ2-7, with D maybe TRBD1 (6 bases). V shed 0 bases and J shed 5 bases, with 20 bases lying between them. CDR3 length: 17 residues. CDR1 and CDR2 from the germline V gene are KGHSH and LQKENI. The CDR3 nucleotides read TGTGCCAGCTCACCACCGGGGTTAAGGAACAGGGTGCACGAGCAGTACTTC. It yields the protein CASSPPGLRNRVHEQYF. Combining the CDR3 with reference TRBV18 and TRBJ2-7 gives the whole variable domain NAGVMQNPRHLVRRRGQEARLRCSPMKGHSHVYWYRQLPEEGLKFMVYLQKENIIDESGMPKERFSAEFPKEGPSILRIQQVVRGDSAAYFCASSPPGLRNRVHEQYFGPGTRLTVT.